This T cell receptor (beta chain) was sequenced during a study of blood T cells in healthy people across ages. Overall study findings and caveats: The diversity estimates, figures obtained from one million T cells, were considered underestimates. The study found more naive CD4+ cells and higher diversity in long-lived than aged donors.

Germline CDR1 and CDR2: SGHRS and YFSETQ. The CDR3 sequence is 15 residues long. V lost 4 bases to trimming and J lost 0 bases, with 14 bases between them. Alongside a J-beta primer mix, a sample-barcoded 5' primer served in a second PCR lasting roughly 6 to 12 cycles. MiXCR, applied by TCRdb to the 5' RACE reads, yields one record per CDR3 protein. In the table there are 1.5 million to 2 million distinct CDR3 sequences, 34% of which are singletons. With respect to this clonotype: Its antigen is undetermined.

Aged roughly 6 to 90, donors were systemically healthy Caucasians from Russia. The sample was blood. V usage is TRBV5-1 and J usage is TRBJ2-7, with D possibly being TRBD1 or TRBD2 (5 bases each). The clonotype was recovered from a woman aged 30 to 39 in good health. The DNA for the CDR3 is TGCGCCAGCAGCAGGGAAACCGGGACCTCCTACGAGCAGTACTTC. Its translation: CASSRETGTSYEQYF.